The clone carrying this T cell receptor beta chain was observed at least ten times. Its specificity is not known. Germline lookup yields CDR1 KGHSH and CDR2 LQKENI. V dropped 3 bases and J dropped 0 bases, with 8 bases sitting between them. This CDR3 spans 14 amino acids. The data derive from a study of regulatory T cells in long-lasting Graves disease. Study findings and constraints: Study was limited to peripheral blood, excluding thyroid tissue. TCR diversity was lower in persistent than newly diagnosed Graves' disease. Among samples with persistent disease, TRBV28, TRBJ1-2 and TRBJ2-5 were favored.

Library construction for TCR beta used iRepertoire HTBI primers and Arm-PCR of CDR3 regions. TCRdb re-called the multiplex PCR reads through MiXCR, storing one row per CDR3 protein. This sample has hundreds of thousands of distinct CDR3 sequences, with about 16% found just once. Time point in this sample: newly diagnosed GD, antithyroid drugs for less than 3 months. The TCR library was made from RNA extracted from PBMCs. The same data also went into a second study, on T cells in Graves' hyperthyroidism and ophthalmopathy.

This receptor was identified in a man aged 18 to 35 with Graves disease. The V and J genes are TRBV18 and TRBJ1-1; D is ambiguous. The source was peripheral blood mononuclear cells (PBMCs), collected at new diagnosis, from a patient treated with antithyroid drugs. The CDR3 sequence is CASSPINMNTEAFF. DNA of the CDR3: TGTGCCAGCTCACCCATTAATATGAACACTGAAGCTTTCTTT.